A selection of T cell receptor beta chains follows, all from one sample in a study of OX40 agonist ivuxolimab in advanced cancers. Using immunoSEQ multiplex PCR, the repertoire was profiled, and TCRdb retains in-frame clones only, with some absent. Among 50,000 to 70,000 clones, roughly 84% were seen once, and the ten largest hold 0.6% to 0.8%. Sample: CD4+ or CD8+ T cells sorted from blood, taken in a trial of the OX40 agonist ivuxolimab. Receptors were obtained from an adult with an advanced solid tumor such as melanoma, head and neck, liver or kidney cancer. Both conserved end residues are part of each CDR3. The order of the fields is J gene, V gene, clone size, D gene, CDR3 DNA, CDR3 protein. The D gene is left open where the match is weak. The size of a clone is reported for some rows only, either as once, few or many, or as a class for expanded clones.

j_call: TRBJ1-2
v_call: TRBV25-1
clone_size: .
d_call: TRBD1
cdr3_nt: TGTGCCAGCAGTGAGTCCGGGACAGACCATGGCTACACCTTC
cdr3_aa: CASSESGTDHGYTF

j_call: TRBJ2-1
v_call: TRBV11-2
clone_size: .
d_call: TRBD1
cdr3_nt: TGTGCCAGCAGTCTGGACAGGGGGACGCCGTTCTTC
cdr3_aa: CASSLDRGTPFF

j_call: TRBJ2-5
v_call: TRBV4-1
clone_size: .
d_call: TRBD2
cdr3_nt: TGCGCCAGCAGCCAAGATTGGGGAGGGACTAGCGGGTATCAAGAGACCCAGTACTTC
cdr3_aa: CASSQDWGGTSGYQETQYF

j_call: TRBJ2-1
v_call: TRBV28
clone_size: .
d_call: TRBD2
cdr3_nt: TGTGCCAGCAGGCCCTCCTCAGGGGCGGGAGGAAATGAGCAGTTCTTC
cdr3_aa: CASRPSSGAGGNEQFF

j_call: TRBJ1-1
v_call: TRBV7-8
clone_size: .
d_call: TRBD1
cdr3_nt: TGTGCCAGCAGCTTAGAAGTCCAGGGGGCCTGGGGCATGAACACTGAAGCTTTCTTT
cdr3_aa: CASSLEVQGAWGMNTEAFF

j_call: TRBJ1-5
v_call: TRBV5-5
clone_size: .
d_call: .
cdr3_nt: TGTGCCAGCAGCTTGGACGGAGGCTTTGATCAGCCCCAGCATTTT
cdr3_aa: CASSLDGGFDQPQHF

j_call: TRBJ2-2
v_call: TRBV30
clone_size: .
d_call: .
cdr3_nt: TGTGCCTGGAGTGTACAAATATTTTCAGGGAGGAACACCGGGGAGCTGTTTTTT
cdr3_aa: CAWSVQIFSGRNTGELFF

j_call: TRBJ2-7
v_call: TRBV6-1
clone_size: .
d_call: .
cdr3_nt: TGTGCCAGCAGCTCCTTCCCGACAGTCGCCTACGAGCAGTACTTC
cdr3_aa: CASSSFPTVAYEQYF

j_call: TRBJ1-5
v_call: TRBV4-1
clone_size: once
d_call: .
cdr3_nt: TGCGCCAGCAGCCAAGAGATCGGGGCCTGGGGCAATCAGCCCCAGCATTTT
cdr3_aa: CASSQEIGAWGNQPQHF

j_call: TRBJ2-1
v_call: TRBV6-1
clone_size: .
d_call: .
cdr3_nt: TGTGCCGTTCGAAGAGACTCCACCCGGGGTGAGCAGTTCTTC
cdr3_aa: CAVRRDSTRGEQFF

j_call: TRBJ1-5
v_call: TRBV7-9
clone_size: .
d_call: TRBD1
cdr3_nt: TGTGCCAGCAGCTTAGCGCCGCGCTCGGGGACAGGGGAGCATCAGCCCCAGCATTTT
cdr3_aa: CASSLAPRSGTGEHQPQHF

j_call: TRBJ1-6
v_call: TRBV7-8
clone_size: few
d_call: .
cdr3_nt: TGTGCCAGCAGCTTAATGGCAGTTACTAATTCACCCCTCCACTTT
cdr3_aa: CASSLMAVTNSPLHF

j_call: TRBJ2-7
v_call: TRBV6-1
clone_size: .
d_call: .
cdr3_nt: TGTGCCAGCAGAGTCCCGGGGCTTGCCTACGAGCAGTACTTC
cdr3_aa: CASRVPGLAYEQYF

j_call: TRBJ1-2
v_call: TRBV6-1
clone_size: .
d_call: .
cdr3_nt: TGTGCCAGCAGTAAAAGCGCAGCGTACTATGGCTACACCTTC
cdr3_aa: CASSKSAAYYGYTF

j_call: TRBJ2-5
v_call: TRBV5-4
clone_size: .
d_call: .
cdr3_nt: TGTGCCAGCAGCTCCCCCAAATATGGGGTCGGAGGGGAGACCCAGTACTTC
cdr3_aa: CASSSPKYGVGGETQYF

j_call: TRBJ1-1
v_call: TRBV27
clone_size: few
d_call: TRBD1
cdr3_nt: TGTGCCAGCGGCTACAGGGGTATGACTGAAGCTTTCTTT
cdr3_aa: CASGYRGMTEAFF